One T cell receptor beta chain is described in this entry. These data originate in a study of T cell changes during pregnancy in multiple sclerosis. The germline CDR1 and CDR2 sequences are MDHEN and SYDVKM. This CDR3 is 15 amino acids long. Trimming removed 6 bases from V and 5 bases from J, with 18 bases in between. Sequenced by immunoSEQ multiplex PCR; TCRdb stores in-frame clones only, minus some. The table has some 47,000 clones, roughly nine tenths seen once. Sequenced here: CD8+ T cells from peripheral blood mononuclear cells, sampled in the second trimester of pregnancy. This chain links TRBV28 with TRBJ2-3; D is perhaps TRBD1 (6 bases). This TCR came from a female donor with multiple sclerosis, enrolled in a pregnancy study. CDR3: CASSLGSSRGDTQYF. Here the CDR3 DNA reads TGTGCCAGCAGCCTGGGGTCCAGCAGGGGAGATACGCAGTATTTT.